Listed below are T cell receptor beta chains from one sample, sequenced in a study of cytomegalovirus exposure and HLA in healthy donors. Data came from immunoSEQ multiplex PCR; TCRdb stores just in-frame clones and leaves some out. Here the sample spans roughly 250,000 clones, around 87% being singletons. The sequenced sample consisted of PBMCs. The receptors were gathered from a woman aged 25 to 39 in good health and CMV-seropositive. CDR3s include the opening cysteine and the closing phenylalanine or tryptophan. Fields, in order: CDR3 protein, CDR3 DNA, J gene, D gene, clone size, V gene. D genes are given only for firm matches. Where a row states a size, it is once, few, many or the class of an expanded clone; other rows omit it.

CDR3aa: CASSYRDRGTEAFF; CDR3nt: TGTGCCAGCAGTTACCGGGACAGGGGCACTGAAGCTTTCTTT; j_gene: TRBJ1-1; d_gene: TRBD1; abundance: few; v_gene: TRBV2
CDR3aa: CASTGSHEKLFF; CDR3nt: TGTGCCAGCACAGGATCCCATGAAAAACTGTTTTTT; j_gene: TRBJ1-4; d_gene: NA; abundance: NA; v_gene: TRBV5-5
CDR3aa: CASSLPSSEAFF; CDR3nt: TGCGCCAGCAGCTTGCCGTCTTCTGAAGCTTTCTTT; j_gene: TRBJ1-1; d_gene: NA; abundance: few; v_gene: TRBV5-1
CDR3aa: CASSPSSSYNEQFF; CDR3nt: TGTGCCAGCAGTCCCTCCAGCTCCTACAATGAGCAGTTCTTC; j_gene: TRBJ2-1; d_gene: NA; abundance: NA; v_gene: TRBV28
CDR3aa: CASTRDRARGYTF; CDR3nt: TGTGCCAGCACCCGGGACAGGGCCAGGGGCTACACCTTC; j_gene: TRBJ1-2; d_gene: TRBD1; abundance: NA; v_gene: TRBV5-4
CDR3aa: CASSLEASGRAIRTDTQYF; CDR3nt: TGTGCCAGCAGCTTAGAGGCTAGCGGGAGGGCCATTAGGACAGATACGCAGTATTTT; j_gene: TRBJ2-3; d_gene: TRBD2; abundance: once; v_gene: TRBV7-3
CDR3aa: CAWSVPMAQYF; CDR3nt: TGTGCCTGGAGTGTACCTATGGCGCAGTATTTT; j_gene: TRBJ2-3; d_gene: NA; abundance: NA; v_gene: TRBV30
CDR3aa: CASSQILGSGSFTDTQYF; CDR3nt: TGCGCCAGCAGCCAAATCTTGGGTAGCGGGAGTTTCACAGATACGCAGTATTTT; j_gene: TRBJ2-3; d_gene: TRBD2; abundance: NA; v_gene: TRBV4-1
CDR3aa: CASSQTPFGGEAFF; CDR3nt: TGTGCCAGCAGCCAAACCCCTTTTGGAGGGGAAGCTTTCTTT; j_gene: TRBJ1-1; d_gene: NA; abundance: NA; v_gene: TRBV14
CDR3aa: CASSPGLGVNTGELFF; CDR3nt: TGCGCCAGCAGCCCAGGACTAGGTGTGAACACCGGGGAGCTGTTTTTT; j_gene: TRBJ2-2; d_gene: TRBD2; abundance: once; v_gene: TRBV5-1
CDR3aa: CASSTTGTSGITQYF; CDR3nt: TGTGCCAGCAGCACGACCGGGACTAGCGGGATCACGCAGTATTTT; j_gene: TRBJ2-3; d_gene: TRBD2; abundance: NA; v_gene: TRBV7-2
CDR3aa: CASSLVSGGASYEQYF; CDR3nt: TGTGCCAGCAGCTTAGTTAGCGGCGGAGCCTCCTACGAGCAGTACTTC; j_gene: TRBJ2-7; d_gene: NA; abundance: NA; v_gene: TRBV7-8
CDR3aa: CASSPSRNTDTQYF; CDR3nt: TGTGCCAGCTCACCATCCCGTAACACAGATACGCAGTATTTT; j_gene: TRBJ2-3; d_gene: NA; abundance: NA; v_gene: TRBV18
CDR3aa: CASSSVSGGGSYEQYF; CDR3nt: TGTGCCAGCAGTTCGGTTTCAGGGGGAGGCTCCTACGAGCAGTACTTC; j_gene: TRBJ2-7; d_gene: NA; abundance: NA; v_gene: TRBV5-4
CDR3aa: CASSVTSGSTDTQYF; CDR3nt: TGTGCCAGCAGTGTGACTAGCGGGAGCACAGATACGCAGTATTTT; j_gene: TRBJ2-3; d_gene: TRBD2; abundance: NA; v_gene: TRBV2
CDR3aa: CASSGRGIEAFF; CDR3nt: TGTGCCAGCAGTGGCAGGGGGATTGAAGCTTTCTTT; j_gene: TRBJ1-1; d_gene: TRBD1; abundance: NA; v_gene: TRBV2
CDR3aa: CASRGSGAYEQYF; CDR3nt: TGCGCCAGCAGAGGTAGCGGTGCCTACGAGCAGTACTTC; j_gene: TRBJ2-7; d_gene: NA; abundance: NA; v_gene: TRBV10-2
CDR3aa: CASSLFGRRGSNQPQHF; CDR3nt: TGTGCCAGCAGTTTGTTCGGGCGGAGGGGTAGCAATCAGCCCCAGCATTTT; j_gene: TRBJ1-5; d_gene: NA; abundance: NA; v_gene: TRBV28
CDR3aa: CASRLTGVEKLFF; CDR3nt: TGTGCCAGCAGGTTGACAGGGGTTGAAAAACTGTTTTTT; j_gene: TRBJ1-4; d_gene: TRBD1; abundance: NA; v_gene: TRBV27
CDR3aa: CSVEVRTVSNYGYTF; CDR3nt: TGCAGCGTTGAGGTCCGGACAGTCTCTAACTATGGCTACACCTTC; j_gene: TRBJ1-2; d_gene: NA; abundance: once; v_gene: TRBV29-1
CDR3aa: CASSLPGQNSGNTIYF; CDR3nt: TGTGCCAGCAGTCTACCGGGACAAAACTCTGGAAACACCATATATTTT; j_gene: TRBJ1-3; d_gene: NA; abundance: NA; v_gene: TRBV28
CDR3aa: CASSFLRTGGYTF; CDR3nt: TGTGCCAGCAGCTTCCTAAGGACAGGGGGCTACACCTTC; j_gene: TRBJ1-2; d_gene: TRBD1; abundance: NA; v_gene: TRBV11-2
CDR3aa: CSVPLADITNNEQFF; CDR3nt: TGCAGCGTGCCTTTAGCGGATATTACAAACAATGAGCAGTTCTTC; j_gene: TRBJ2-1; d_gene: NA; abundance: NA; v_gene: TRBV29-1
CDR3aa: CASSQDLVTGWGEKLFF; CDR3nt: TGCGCCAGCAGCCAAGATCTAGTGACAGGGTGGGGTGAAAAACTGTTTTTT; j_gene: TRBJ1-4; d_gene: TRBD1; abundance: NA; v_gene: TRBV4-1
CDR3aa: CSVVPGVENIQYF; CDR3nt: TGCAGCGTTGTGCCAGGGGTAGAGAACATTCAGTACTTC; j_gene: TRBJ2-4; d_gene: NA; abundance: NA; v_gene: TRBV29-1
CDR3aa: CASSSIWQGPSYEQYF; CDR3nt: TGTGCCAGCAGCTCGATTTGGCAGGGTCCCTCCTACGAGCAGTACTTC; j_gene: TRBJ2-7; d_gene: NA; abundance: NA; v_gene: TRBV11-3
CDR3aa: CASSLDPRAGQNTGELFF; CDR3nt: TGTGCCAGCAGTTTGGACCCGCGGGCGGGGCAGAACACCGGGGAGCTGTTTTTT; j_gene: TRBJ2-2; d_gene: NA; abundance: NA; v_gene: TRBV27
CDR3aa: CTWSVQLGANSNQPQHF; CDR3nt: TGTACCTGGAGTGTTCAGTTGGGGGCGAATAGCAATCAGCCCCAGCATTTT; j_gene: TRBJ1-5; d_gene: NA; abundance: NA; v_gene: TRBV30
CDR3aa: CASGNGQGVYNEQFF; CDR3nt: TGTGCTAGTGGTAACGGACAGGGGGTATACAATGAGCAGTTCTTC; j_gene: TRBJ2-1; d_gene: TRBD1; abundance: NA; v_gene: TRBV12-5
CDR3aa: CASSDRVGVFGAFF; CDR3nt: TGTGCCAGTAGCGACAGGGTCGGTGTTTTCGGAGCTTTCTTT; j_gene: TRBJ1-1; d_gene: TRBD1; abundance: NA; v_gene: TRBV19
CDR3aa: CASKVERALSTGELFF; CDR3nt: TGTGCCAGTAAAGTGGAGAGGGCACTGAGCACCGGGGAGCTGTTTTTT; j_gene: TRBJ2-2; d_gene: NA; abundance: NA; v_gene: TRBV19
CDR3aa: CASSPAHRFYGYTF; CDR3nt: TGCGCCAGCAGCCCCGCTCACAGGTTCTATGGCTACACCTTC; j_gene: TRBJ1-2; d_gene: NA; abundance: NA; v_gene: TRBV5-1
CDR3aa: CARQGGDYEQYF; CDR3nt: TGTGCCAGACAGGGGGGAGACTACGAGCAGTACTTC; j_gene: TRBJ2-7; d_gene: TRBD1; abundance: NA; v_gene: TRBV2
CDR3aa: CASTNTGELFF; CDR3nt: TGTGCCAGCACAAACACCGGGGAGCTGTTTTTT; j_gene: TRBJ2-2; d_gene: NA; abundance: few; v_gene: TRBV6-5
CDR3aa: CAIGTGDTGELFF; CDR3nt: TGTGCCATCGGGACAGGGGACACCGGGGAGCTGTTTTTT; j_gene: TRBJ2-2; d_gene: TRBD1; abundance: NA; v_gene: TRBV28
CDR3aa: CASSEVSQYF; CDR3nt: TGTGCCAGCAGTGAAGTCTCGCAGTATTTT; j_gene: TRBJ2-3; d_gene: NA; abundance: NA; v_gene: TRBV2